This T cell receptor beta chain originates from a study of metastatic and nonmetastatic thyroid tumors. TCRdb re-called the PCR reads through MiXCR. The table lists about 20,000 clones, less than 35% of them singletons, with around 14% in the top ten. As for this clone: The limits of the CDR3 on the DNA are not certain, so only TCRdb's listed CDR3 is given.

No patient had received any treatment before thyroid surgery. Specimen: blood. The clonotype originates from a female donor with papillary thyroid cancer or a benign thyroid nodule (not recorded which). Some clones in this sample may be carry-over from other donors' samples.

The CDR3 sequence is CASSFASGSLYTGDLLF. V usage is TRBV11-1 and J usage is TRBJ2-2; TRBD2 was called by the table and not checked on the DNA. The CDR3 spans 17 amino acids, including both terminal residues. Germline values: CDR1 SGHAT, CDR2 FQDESV (reference sequence).